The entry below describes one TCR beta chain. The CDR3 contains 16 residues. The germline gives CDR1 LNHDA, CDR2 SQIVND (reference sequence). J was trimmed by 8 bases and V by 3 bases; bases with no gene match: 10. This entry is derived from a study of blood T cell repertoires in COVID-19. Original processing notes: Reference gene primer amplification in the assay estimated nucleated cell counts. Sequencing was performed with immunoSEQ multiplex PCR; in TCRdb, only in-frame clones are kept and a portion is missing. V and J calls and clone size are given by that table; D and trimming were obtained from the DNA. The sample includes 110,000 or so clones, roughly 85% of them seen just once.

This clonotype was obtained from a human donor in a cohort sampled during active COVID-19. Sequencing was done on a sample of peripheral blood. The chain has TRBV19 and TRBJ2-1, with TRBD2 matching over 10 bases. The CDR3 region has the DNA TGTGCCAGTAGTATCGATCGAGCGGGGGGGCGTTATGAGCAGTTCTTC. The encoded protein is CASSIDRAGGRYEQFF.